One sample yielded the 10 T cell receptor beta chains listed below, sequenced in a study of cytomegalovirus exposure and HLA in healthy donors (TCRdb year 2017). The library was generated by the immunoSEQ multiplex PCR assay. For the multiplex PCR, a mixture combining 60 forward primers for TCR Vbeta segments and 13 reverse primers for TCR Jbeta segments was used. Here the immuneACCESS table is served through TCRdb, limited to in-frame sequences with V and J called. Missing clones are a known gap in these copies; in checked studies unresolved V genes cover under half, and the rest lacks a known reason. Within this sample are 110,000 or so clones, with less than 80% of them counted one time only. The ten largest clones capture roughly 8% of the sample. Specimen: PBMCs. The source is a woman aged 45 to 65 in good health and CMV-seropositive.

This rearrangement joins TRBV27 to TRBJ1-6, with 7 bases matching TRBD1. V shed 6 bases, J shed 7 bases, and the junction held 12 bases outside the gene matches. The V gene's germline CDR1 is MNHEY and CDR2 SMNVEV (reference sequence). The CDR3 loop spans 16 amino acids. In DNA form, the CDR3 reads TGTGCCAGCAGATTGGAGGTCGGGACAGCAAATTCACCCCTCCACTTT. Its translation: CASRLEVGTANSPLHF.

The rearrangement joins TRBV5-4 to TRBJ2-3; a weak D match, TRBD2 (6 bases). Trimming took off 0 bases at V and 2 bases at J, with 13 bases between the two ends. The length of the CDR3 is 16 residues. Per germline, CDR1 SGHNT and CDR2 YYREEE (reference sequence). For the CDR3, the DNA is TGTGCCAGCAGCTTGGCACGGGACTTCCCCACAGATACGCAGTATTTT. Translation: CASSLARDFPTDTQYF.

CDR3 sequence reads: CSVEEEGEGNQPQHF. The DNA for the CDR3 is TGCAGCGTTGAAGAGGAGGGAGAAGGGAATCAGCCCCAGCATTTT. The genes are TRBV29-1 and TRBJ1-5; D is ambiguous. Germline lookup yields CDR1 SQVTM and CDR2 ANQGSEA. This CDR3 has 15 residues. V gave up 0 bases and J gave up 4 bases, with 13 bases separating them.

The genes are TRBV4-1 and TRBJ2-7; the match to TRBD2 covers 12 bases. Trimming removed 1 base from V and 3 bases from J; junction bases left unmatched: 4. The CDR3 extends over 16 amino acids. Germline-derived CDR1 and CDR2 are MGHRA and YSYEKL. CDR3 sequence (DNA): TGCGCCAGCAGCCAAGTCTGGACTAGCGGGGTCTACGAGCAGTACTTC. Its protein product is CASSQVWTSGVYEQYF.

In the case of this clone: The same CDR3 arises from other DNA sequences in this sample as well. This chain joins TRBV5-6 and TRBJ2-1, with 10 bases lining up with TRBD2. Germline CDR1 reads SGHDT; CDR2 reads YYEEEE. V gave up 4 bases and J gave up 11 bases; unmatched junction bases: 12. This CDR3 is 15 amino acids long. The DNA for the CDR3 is TGTGCCAGCAGCCTGGTAGGGAGTAGCGGGAGGAAGCAGTTCTTC. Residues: CASSLVGSSGRKQFF.

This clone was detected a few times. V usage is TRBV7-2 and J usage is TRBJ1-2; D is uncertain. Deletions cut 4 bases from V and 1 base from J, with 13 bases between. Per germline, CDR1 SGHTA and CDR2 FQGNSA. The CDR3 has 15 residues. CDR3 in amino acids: CASSYRAGSNYGYTF. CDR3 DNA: TGTGCCAGCAGCTATCGGGCGGGAAGTAACTATGGCTACACCTTC. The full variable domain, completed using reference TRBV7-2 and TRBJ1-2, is GAGVSQSPSNKVTEKGKDVELRCDPISGHTALYWYRQSLGQGLEFLIYFQGNSAPDKSGLPSDRFSAERTGGSVSTLTIQRTQQEDSAVYLCASSYRAGSNYGYTFGSGTRLTVV.

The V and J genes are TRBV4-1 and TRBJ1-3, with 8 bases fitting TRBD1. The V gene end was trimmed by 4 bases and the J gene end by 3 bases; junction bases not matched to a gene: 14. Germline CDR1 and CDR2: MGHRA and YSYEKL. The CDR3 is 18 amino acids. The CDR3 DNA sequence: TGCGCCAGCAGCCCGTGGTCAGGGGGCATACTGTATGGAAACACCATATATTTT. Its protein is CASSPWSGGILYGNTIYF.

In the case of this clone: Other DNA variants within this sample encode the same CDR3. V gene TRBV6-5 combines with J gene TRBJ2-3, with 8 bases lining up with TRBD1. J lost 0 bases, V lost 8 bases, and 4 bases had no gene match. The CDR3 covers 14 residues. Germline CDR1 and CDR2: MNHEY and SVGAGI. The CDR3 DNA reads TGTGCCAGCTCATGGACAGGGAGCACAGATACGCAGTATTTT. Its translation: CASSWTGSTDTQYF.

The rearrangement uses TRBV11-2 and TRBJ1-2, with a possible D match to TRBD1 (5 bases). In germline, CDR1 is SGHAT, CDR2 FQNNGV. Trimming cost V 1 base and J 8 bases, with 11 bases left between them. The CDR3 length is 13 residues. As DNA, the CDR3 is TGTGCCAGCAGCTTAGGCGGGGCGCGGGGCTACACCTTC. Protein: CASSLGGARGYTF.

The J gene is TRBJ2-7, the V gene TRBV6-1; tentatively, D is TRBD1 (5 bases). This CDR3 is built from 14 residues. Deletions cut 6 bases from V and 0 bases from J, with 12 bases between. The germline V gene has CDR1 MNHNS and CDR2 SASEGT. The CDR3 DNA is TGTGCCAGCAGGGAGCAGGGCAGCTCCTACGAGCAGTACTTC. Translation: CASREQGSSYEQYF.